This paragraph reports one T cell receptor beta chain. Its cognate antigen is unknown. About 33,000 T cell genomes (approximately 0.2 ug DNA) went into each sorted-subset replicate. Sequencing used immunoSEQ multiplex PCR; TCRdb keeps in-frame clones, though not all of them. In the table there are roughly 2 million clones, approximately 96% of which are singletons. This record belongs to a study of shared clonotypes between healthy human individuals. Findings and limits, study-wide: Naive CD4 clonotypes overlapped across several donors at around 4.7%. Investigators collected only blood, and repertoires in tissues likely differ. When compared with the clonotypes that were shared by all four sorted-subset donors, the non-shared clonotypes turned out to have lower generation probabilities.

Germline CDR1 MNHEY, CDR2 SVGAGI. This CDR3 is built from 16 residues. V was cut by 1 base and J by 1 base, with 11 bases left in between. The receptor's source is a man aged 18 to 29 in good health. The gene calls are TRBV6-5 and TRBJ1-3; no reliable D call. Sequenced input: naive CD4+ T cells sorted from blood. As to subset: CD45RA+ positively selected. DNA for the CDR3: TGTGCCAGCAGTTACTTTACCCCGGAGTCTGGAAACACCATATATTTT. This translates into CASSYFTPESGNTIYF.